A single T cell receptor beta chain is shown here with its context. These data originate in a study of blood T cell repertoires in COVID-19. Study summary: Some COVID-19 samples were acute and others convalescent; all came from the United States, Italy and Spain. T cells, B-cell-depleted T cells, or PBMCs provided the cDNA or gDNA that served as material.

After removal of 6 bases from V and 2 bases from J, the junction contained 3 bases not matched to a gene. Germline CDR1 SQVTM, CDR2 ANQGSEA. This CDR3 contains 14 residues. Seattle patient enrollment occurred during active infection, with longitudinal follow-up thereafter. In the original analysis: Researchers report that nucleated cell counts were estimated from reference gene primer amplification. Only in-frame clones appear in the TCRdb table, and some are missing; sequencing was by immunoSEQ multiplex PCR. Clone size and V and J calls were adopted from that table, with D and trimming inferred from the DNA. The data hold over 70,000 clones, with approximately 85% observed a single time.

Sequencing used peripheral blood. The J gene is TRBJ2-6, the V gene TRBV29-1, with TRBD1 matching over 8 bases. This TCR was recovered from a man aged 55 to 70 with COVID-19, enrolled during active disease. Here the CDR3 DNA reads TGCAGCGTGCCACAGGGGGCTGGGGCCAACGTCCTGACTTTC. It specifies CSVPQGAGANVLTF. The whole variable domain, remainder taken from reference TRBV29-1 and TRBJ2-6, is SAVISQKPSRDICQRGTSLTIQCQVDSQVTMMFWYRQQPGQSLTLIATANQGSEATYESGFVIDKFPISRPNLTFSTLTVSNMSPEDSSIYLCSVPQGAGANVLTFGAGSRLTVL.